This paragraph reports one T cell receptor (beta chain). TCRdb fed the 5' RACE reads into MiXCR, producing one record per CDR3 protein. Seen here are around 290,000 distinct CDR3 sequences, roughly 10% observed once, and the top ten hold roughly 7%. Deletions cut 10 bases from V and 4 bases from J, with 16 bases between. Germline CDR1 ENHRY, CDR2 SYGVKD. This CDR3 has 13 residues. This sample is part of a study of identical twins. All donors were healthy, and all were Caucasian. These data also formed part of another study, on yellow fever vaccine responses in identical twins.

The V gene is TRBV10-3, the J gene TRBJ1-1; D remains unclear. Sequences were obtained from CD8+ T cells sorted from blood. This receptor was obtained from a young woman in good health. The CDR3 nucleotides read TGTGCCACTACCGGAGGGATTGGCACTGAAGCTTTCTTT. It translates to CATTGGIGTEAFF.